Shown below are 29 T cell receptor beta chains from a single sample sequenced in a study of blood T cell repertoires in COVID-19. This table comes from immunoSEQ multiplex PCR, and its TCRdb copy is limited to in-frame clones, with some not included. The sample yields about 110,000 clones, about 90% seen once. The sequenced material came from peripheral blood. The receptors derive from a human donor in a cohort sampled during active COVID-19.

The chain employs TRBV5-1 and TRBJ1-5, with TRBD1 matching 7 bases. Unmatched junction bases numbered 15, after V lost 3 bases and J lost 0 bases. Looked up from germline, CDR1 is SGHRS and CDR2 is YFSETQ. The CDR3 totals 19 residues. The CDR3, as DNA: TGCGCCAGCAGCTCCACGTCCCACAGGGGCCCTAATAGCAATCAGCCCCAGCATTTT. Residues: CASSSTSHRGPNSNQPQHF. The full variable domain, completed using reference TRBV5-1 and TRBJ1-5, is KAGVTQTPRYLIKTRGQQVTLSCSPISGHRSVSWYQQTPGQGLQFLFEYFSETQRNKGNFPGRFSGRQFSNSRSEMNVSTLELGDSALYLCASSSTSHRGPNSNQPQHFGDGTRLSIL.

The CDR3 DNA reads as TGTGCCTGGAGTAGCAAGTCTGGAAACACCATATATTTT. It yields the protein CAWSSKSGNTIYF. This chain joins TRBV30 and TRBJ1-3; D is unclear. V shed 2 bases and J shed 1 base, with 6 bases lying between them. CDR1 and CDR2 from the germline V gene are GTSNPN and SVGIG (reference sequence). This CDR3 is 13 amino acids long.

The table lists this clone with a count of one. The chain carries TRBV28 and TRBJ2-1; perhaps TRBD2 as D (6 bases). The CDR3 extends over 18 amino acids. The germline V gene encodes CDR1 MDHEN and CDR2 SYDVKM. V dropped 2 bases and J dropped 6 bases, with 23 bases sitting between them. The DNA for the CDR3 is TGTGCCAGCAGTTTAGTCGGGGACTGGCAGGGCCTCCGCAATGAGCAGTTCTTC. It encodes CASSLVGDWQGLRNEQFF.

The rearrangement links TRBV7-2 to TRBJ1-5, with 7 positions matching TRBD1. The CDR3 runs to 15 residues. CDR1 is SGHTA and CDR2 is FQGNSA in the germline V gene. V lost 3 bases, J lost 2 bases, and 4 bases stayed unmatched. CDR3 amino acids: CASSLTGPGNQPQHF. The CDR3 DNA sequence: TGTGCCAGCAGCTTGACAGGGCCGGGCAATCAGCCCCAGCATTTT.

CDR3 nucleotide sequence: TGTGCCAGCAGCACGGACTACCAAAGCTACGAGCAGTACTTC. Protein product: CASSTDYQSYEQYF. The chain has TRBV7-9 and TRBJ2-7; D possibly corresponds to TRBD2 (6 bases). CDR1 is SEHNR and CDR2 is FQNEAQ in the germline V gene (reference sequence). V shed 5 bases and J shed 3 bases, with 14 bases lying between them. CDR3 size: 14 residues.

The genes are TRBV2 and TRBJ1-5; D call uncertain. V was clipped by 4 bases and J by 6 bases, with 13 bases between them. Germline V CDR1 and CDR2: SNHLY, FYNNEI. The CDR3 is 14 residues long. The CDR3 loop is CASSVQRERQPQHF. The CDR3 DNA follows: TGTGCCAGCAGTGTGCAGAGGGAACGTCAGCCCCAGCATTTT.

This chain uses TRBV5-6 with TRBJ1-6; TRBD1 agrees at 8 bases. The CDR3 has 14 amino acids. Germline trimming cut 2 bases from V and 10 bases from J; bases unmatched to any gene: 5. Germline assignment: CDR1 SGHDT and CDR2 YYEEEE. CDR3 sequence (DNA): TGTGCCAGCAGCTTTGACAGGGGAAGGTCACCCCTCCACTTT. Amino acids: CASSFDRGRSPLHF.

CDR3: CASSPSLGSGSIEFF. The CDR3 DNA follows: TGTGCCAGCAGCCCTTCTTTGGGGAGCGGGTCCATTGAGTTCTTC. The gene calls are TRBV7-6 and TRBJ2-1, with a tentative D call TRBD2 (6 bases). The CDR3 length is 15 residues. The germline V gene has CDR1 SGHVS and CDR2 FNYEAQ. Trimming removed 5 bases at V and 14 bases at J, with 25 bases between. Full variable domain (missing parts from reference TRBV7-6 and TRBJ2-1): GAGVSQSPRYKVTKRGQDVALRCDPISGHVSLYWYRQALGQGPEFLTYFNYEAQQDKSGLPNDRFSAERPEGSISTLTIQRTEQRDSAMYRCASSPSLGSGSIEFFGPGTRLTVL.

This clone showed up just a few times. The CDR3: CASSPGRDRVDGYTF. The CDR3 coding sequence is TGTGCCAGCAGCCCAGGGAGGGACAGGGTGGACGGCTACACCTTC. The chain combines TRBV7-9 with TRBJ1-2, with TRBD1 identical over 9 bases. Trimming cost V 5 bases and J 8 bases; bases outside gene matches: 12. This CDR3 comprises 15 residues. In germline, CDR1 is SEHNR, CDR2 FQNEAQ (reference sequence).

This clone was seen just once. V is TRBV7-2 and J is TRBJ2-7, with D maybe TRBD1 (6 bases). The CDR3 has 14 residues. V lost 1 base and J lost 3, with 10 bases in between. Germline-derived CDR1 and CDR2 are SGHTA and FQGNSA. This chain's CDR3 is CASSLVPRGYEQYF. The CDR3 nucleotides are TGTGCCAGCAGCTTAGTACCCAGGGGCTACGAGCAGTACTTC.

The chain has TRBV7-9 and TRBJ1-4, with 7 bases fitting TRBD1. The trim removed 6 bases at V and 5 bases at J, leaving 9 bases unmatched. This CDR3 contains 15 residues. Germline CDR1 SEHNR, CDR2 FQNEAQ (reference sequence). The CDR3 region is CASSRGQVKNEKLFF. CDR3 coding DNA: TGTGCCAGCAGTCGCGGACAGGTGAAAAATGAAAAACTGTTTTTT.

The V call is TRBV10-3, the J call TRBJ2-7, with D possibly TRBD2 on 6 matching bases. The CDR3 has 14 residues. Germline V gene data show CDR1 as ENHRY and CDR2 as SYGVKD. V was cut by 10 bases and J by 6 bases, with 22 bases left in between. CDR3 sequence reads: CATKPGDSGVEQYF. For the CDR3, the DNA is TGTGCCACGAAACCCGGGGACTCAGGAGTCGAGCAGTACTTC.

This chain connects TRBV25-1 to TRBJ2-7; a weak D match, TRBD1 (6 bases). The CDR3 is 15 amino acids. V shed 6 bases and J shed 1 base, with 16 bases lying between them. Germline-derived CDR1 and CDR2 are MGHDK and SYGVNS. Written as DNA, the CDR3 is TGTGCCAGCAGACAAACAGGGATTATTTCCTACGAGCAGTACTTC. This codes for CASRQTGIISYEQYF.

This chain links TRBV2 with TRBJ2-1; 12 positions agree with TRBD1. The CDR3 is 18 residues long. Per germline, CDR1 SNHLY and CDR2 FYNNEI. The J segment lost 7 bases and the V segment lost 6 bases, leaving 16 bases of the junction unmatched. The DNA of the CDR3 is TGTGCCAGCAGAGCCCGTCCCGGGACAGGGGGCGTCAGGAATGAGCAGTTCTTC. This sequence encodes CASRARPGTGGVRNEQFF.

The rearrangement joins TRBV6-1 to TRBJ2-1; possibly TRBD1 for D (6 bases). Germline CDR1 is MNHNS and CDR2 is SASEGT. This CDR3 has 15 amino acids. Trimming took 2 bases from V and 12 from J, leaving 20 bases between them. The DNA of the CDR3 is TGTGCCAGCAGTGAAAACGGACAGACGCTTTCAGTGCAGTTCTTC. Amino acid sequence: CASSENGQTLSVQFF.

The chain combines TRBV6-6 with TRBJ2-2; the match to TRBD1 covers 8 bases. This CDR3 contains 19 residues. Losses at the gene ends were 5 bases for V and 8 bases for J; bases not matched to a gene: 22. Germline CDR1 reads MNHNY; CDR2 reads SVGAGI (reference sequence). This CDR3 reads CASSPSSLPWTGPRGELFF. The CDR3 nucleotides read TGTGCCAGCAGTCCATCCTCCTTGCCCTGGACAGGGCCCCGAGGGGAGCTGTTTTTT.

The rearrangement links TRBV25-1 to TRBJ2-1, with TRBD1 identical over 7 bases. The CDR3 runs 12 residues. The germline gives CDR1 MGHDK, CDR2 SYGVNS. Unmatched junction bases numbered 1, after V lost 1 base and J lost 10 bases. CDR3 in DNA: TGTGCCAGCAGTGAATGGGACAGAGAGCAGTTCTTC. Translated, it gives CASSEWDREQFF. The full variable domain, its missing parts supplied by reference TRBV25-1 and TRBJ2-1, is EADIYQTPRYLVIGTGKKITLECSQTMGHDKMYWYQQDPGMELHLIHYSYGVNSTEKGDLSSESTVSRIRTEHFPLTLESARPSHTSQYLCASSEWDREQFFGPGTRLTVL.

This clone was seen just once. The chain employs TRBV4-1 and TRBJ1-2; D uncertain. Looked up from germline, CDR1 is MGHRA and CDR2 is YSYEKL. V lost 4 bases and J 2 bases, leaving 14 bases between the germline ends. CDR3 length: 15 residues. This CDR3 reads CASSPNPTGNYGYTF. DNA of the CDR3: TGCGCCAGCAGCCCCAACCCTACCGGGAACTATGGCTACACCTTC.

This clone was seen a few times. The genes are TRBV19 and TRBJ2-2; 9 positions agree with TRBD1. Germline V gene lookup returns CDR1 LNHDA and CDR2 SQIVND (reference sequence). CDR3 length equals 16 residues. V shed 5 bases and J 0 bases; nucleotides not matched to a gene: 4. Here the CDR3 DNA reads TGTGCCAGTAGTCGGGACAGGGTAGCGAACACCGGGGAGCTGTTTTTT. Translation: CASSRDRVANTGELFF.

This clone was seen a few times. The chain links TRBV9 to TRBJ2-7, with TRBD2 matching 12 bases. Trimming removed 0 bases from V and 0 bases from J; junction bases left unmatched: 7. This CDR3 comprises 18 residues. Germline CDR1 and CDR2: SGDLS and YYNGEE. CDR3 bases: TGTGCCAGCAGCGTAGGACTAGCGGGGGCTCTGGCCTCCTACGAGCAGTACTTC. Protein: CASSVGLAGALASYEQYF.

This rearrangement joins TRBV6-5 to TRBJ2-3; D unclear. There are 13 residues in the CDR3. V lost 2 bases to trimming and J lost 2 bases, with 5 bases between them. Germline values: CDR1 MNHEY, CDR2 SVGAGI. The CDR3 sequence: CASSYVHTDTQYF. For the CDR3, the DNA is TGTGCCAGCAGTTACGTCCACACAGATACGCAGTATTTT.

The genes are TRBV9 and TRBJ2-7, with TRBD2 identical over 7 bases. V shed 7 bases and J 5 bases; nucleotides not matched to a gene: 9. CDR3 length equals 13 residues. CDR1 and CDR2 (germline): SGDLS, YYNGEE. CDR3 sequence (DNA): TGTGCCAGCGCACGGGGGGTAAAGGACGAGCAGTACTTC. This gives the protein CASARGVKDEQYF.

V gene TRBV19 combines with J gene TRBJ1-5, with D maybe TRBD1 (5 bases). The CDR3 totals 15 residues. Germline V gene lookup returns CDR1 LNHDA and CDR2 SQIVND (reference sequence). Deletions cut 8 bases from V and 3 bases from J, with 17 bases between. The chain's CDR3 is CASGHEAGFNQPQHF. The CDR3 nucleotides read TGTGCCAGTGGCCACGAAGCAGGGTTCAATCAGCCCCAGCATTTT.

The chain is built from TRBV18 and TRBJ1-2, with TRBD1 matching 8 bases. Germline trimming cut 8 bases from V and 6 bases from J; bases unmatched to any gene: 11. Germline CDR1 and CDR2: KGHSH and LQKENI. This CDR3 is 14 amino acids long. The CDR3 DNA reads TGTGCCAGCGCAGCGACCCAGGGGGCGAATGGCTACACCTTC. Its protein product is CASAATQGANGYTF.

The chain joins TRBV20-1 to TRBJ2-7; TRBD2 agrees at 10 bases. Unmatched junction bases numbered 8, after V lost 3 bases and J lost 0 bases. CDR1 DFQATT and CDR2 SNEGSKA come from the germline V gene (reference sequence). This CDR3 spans 16 amino acids. The CDR3 DNA reads TGCAGTGCTAGTCTTAGCGGGAGGAAGGGCTCCTACGAGCAGTACTTC. Protein sequence: CSASLSGRKGSYEQYF.

The chain carries TRBV2 and TRBJ1-2; 10 bases match TRBD1. Looked up from germline, CDR1 is SNHLY and CDR2 is FYNNEI. Unmatched junction bases numbered 4, after V lost 1 base and J lost 2 bases. The CDR3 sequence is 16 residues long. CDR3 bases: TGTGCCAGCAGTGAAGGGACAGGGGGGTCGAACTATGGCTACACCTTC. It codes for CASSEGTGGSNYGYTF.

The V and J genes are TRBV3-1 (or the pseudogene TRBV3-2) and TRBJ1-1; the D gene is possibly TRBD1 (6 bases). V lost 4 bases and J lost 1, with 10 bases in between. The germline V gene encodes CDR1 LGHDT and CDR2 YNNKEL (reference sequence). The CDR3 length is 14 residues. CDR3 coding DNA: TGTGCCAGCAGCCCCCTGGACAGGAACACTGAAGCTTTCTTT. Its protein product is CASSPLDRNTEAFF.

This chain links TRBV3-1 (or the pseudogene TRBV3-2) with TRBJ1-1, with 7 bases that match TRBD1. V gave up 3 bases and J gave up 6 bases; unmatched junction bases: 10. Germline assignment: CDR1 LGHDT and CDR2 YNNKEL (reference sequence). The CDR3 runs 15 residues. CDR3 amino acids: CASSHRQGKTPEAFF. The CDR3 bases are TGTGCCAGCAGCCATAGACAGGGTAAAACCCCTGAAGCTTTCTTT.

This clone was counted once. V and J are TRBV2 and TRBJ1-6; TRBD1 is a possible D gene (6 bases). Germline lookup yields CDR1 SNHLY and CDR2 FYNNEI. Trimming removed 8 bases at V and 9 bases at J, with 14 bases between. CDR3 length: 13 residues. CDR3 amino acids: CASDSGAGSPLHF. The CDR3 coding sequence is TGTGCCAGCGACTCAGGGGCTGGTTCACCCCTCCACTTT.